The 3 T cell receptor beta chains in this list originate from one sample, sequenced in a study of type 1 and type 2 diabetes patients. The PCR template was genomic DNA. Multiplex PCR with 30 forward and 13 reverse primers amplified the TCR beta CDR3. Using its own MiXCR run on the multiplex PCR reads, TCRdb lists one record per CDR3 protein. The table shows about 290,000 distinct CDR3 sequences, with roughly 50% occurring only once. The material sequenced was peripheral blood mononuclear cells (PBMCs). Receptors were obtained from a man aged 18 to 35 with type 2 diabetes.

This chain joins TRBV19 and TRBJ2-5, with D maybe TRBD1 (7 bases). Deletions cut 9 bases from V and 5 bases from J, with 22 bases between. CDR1 and CDR2 from the germline V gene are LNHDA and SQIVND (reference sequence). This CDR3 has 15 amino acids. Here the CDR3 DNA reads TGTGCCAGCAGTGAATTCCAGGGGGGAGGTGAGACCCAGTACTTC. It yields the protein CASSEFQGGGETQYF.

The chain uses TRBV2 and TRBJ1-2; possible D gene TRBD1, 6 bases. The V and J ends lost 8 bases and 4 bases respectively, with 17 bases between them. The CDR3 spans 14 residues. CDR1 and CDR2 (germline): SNHLY, FYNNEI. CDR3 region: CASRPNRDAYGYTF. In nucleotides, the CDR3 is TGTGCCAGCCGCCCAAACAGGGACGCCTATGGCTACACCTTC.

Ten or more counts support this clonotype. V and J are TRBV19 and TRBJ1-1; D is unclear. Looked up from germline, CDR1 is LNHDA and CDR2 is SQIVND (reference sequence). The CDR3 length is 13 residues. The V end lost 5 bases, the J end lost 1 base, and 8 bases lay between the germline ends. The CDR3 DNA reads as TGTGCCAGTAGTCGTGCTCCGAACACTGAAGCTTTCTTT. Its protein is CASSRAPNTEAFF.